The subject of this entry is one T cell receptor beta chain. The entry originates in a study of control samples from healthy donors and cancer patients. Assay used: immunoSEQ multiplex PCR; TCRdb lists only in-frame clones, some missing. Found here are 400,000 to 450,000 clones, roughly 90% of them singletons; the top ten hold over 5.5%. Germline V gene data show CDR1 as SGHKS and CDR2 as YYEKEE (reference sequence). Germline trimming cut 0 bases from V and 7 bases from J; bases unmatched to any gene: 5. This CDR3 spans 15 amino acids. This chain joins TRBV5-5 and TRBJ2-2, with TRBD1 matching 8 bases. This TCR was sampled from a man in his forties with head and neck cancer. Sequencing was done on a sample of PBMCs. DNA of the CDR3: TGTGCCAGCAGCTTGGTGGGACAGGTGTTCGGGGAGCTGTTTTTT. This translates into CASSLVGQVFGELFF.